There are a few counts of the clone carrying this T cell receptor (beta chain). Its antigen is still unknown. The study isolated at least 7 million PBMCs from each sample. Total RNA, at least 5 micrograms per sample, was extracted from PBMCs. The use of a sample-barcoded 5' primer and a J-beta primer mix characterized a second PCR of roughly 6 to 11 cycles. Paired-end reads containing CDR3 totaled no fewer than 3 million for each sample. TCRdb re-derived calls from the 5' RACE reads in MiXCR, one entry per CDR3 protein. The sample includes some 900,000 distinct CDR3 sequences, 40% to 60% of them seen just once. Germline trimming cut 2 bases from V and 2 bases from J; bases unmatched to any gene: 6. The CDR3 contains 16 residues. Germline V lookup: CDR1 MGHDK, CDR2 SYGVNS. The record originates from a study of blood T cells in healthy people across ages. General study findings and limits: Unsorted PBMCs prevented conclusive naive versus antigen-experienced comparison.

The chain uses TRBV25-1 and TRBJ2-7; TRBD1 agrees at 10 bases. Source material: blood. The sequence came from a young man in good health. CDR3 bases: TGTGCCAGCAGTGAACCGCCGGGACAGGGGACCTACGAGCAGTACTTC. As protein: CASSEPPGQGTYEQYF.